Each of the 2 T cell receptor beta chains below was sequenced from the same sample in a study of blood T cell repertoires in COVID-19. The assay was immunoSEQ multiplex PCR, and TCRdb's table has in-frame clones only and misses some. The sample holds about 66,000 clones, roughly nine tenths seen once. Source material: peripheral blood. All receptors derive from a human donor in a cohort sampled during active COVID-19.

This chain links TRBV3-1 (or the pseudogene TRBV3-2) with TRBJ1-4, with 8 bases aligning to TRBD1. This CDR3 comprises 14 residues. The V and J ends lost 4 bases and 8 bases, in that order; junction bases with no gene match: 6. The germline gives CDR1 LGHDT, CDR2 YNNKEL (reference sequence). The CDR3 DNA reads as TGTGCCAGCAGCCTGGGGACAGGACAGGAAAAACTGTTTTTT. Residues: CASSLGTGQEKLFF.

The rearrangement uses TRBV2 and TRBJ2-2, with D tentatively TRBD2 (6 bases). Germline loops: CDR1 SNHLY, CDR2 FYNNEI. V was trimmed by 5 bases and J by 7 bases, leaving 17 bases between them. The CDR3 consists of 15 residues. CDR3 bases: TGTGCCAGCAGTACCAGCGCTGGGCGGGGCGGGGAGCTGTTTTTT. Encoded protein: CASSTSAGRGGELFF.